This T cell receptor (beta chain) originates from a study of blood T cell repertoires in COVID-19 (dated by TCRdb to the early 2020s). Looking at the study overall: Collaborator samples came from the United States, Italy and Spain and covered acute and convalescent phases of COVID-19. The material from the prospective study consisted of cDNA or gDNA derived from T cells, B-cell-depleted T cells, or PBMCs. Subjects who had been exposed to COVID-19, were actively infected with it, or had recovered from it provided the deeply sampled blood TCRbeta repertoires that made up the dataset. The repertoires were made available in a free public database intended to serve as a resource for research on the immune response to SARS-CoV-2. Samples were obtained from the ongoing ImmuneRACE study (first 160 participants) and from about 1,300 subjects provided by 6 global collaborators. Nearly every sample came with metadata listing a de-identified subject ID, COVID-19 status, age in years and sex. HLA class I and class II types, where available, came from metadata supplied by the sample provider rather than from assay-based typing. What the authors observed across the whole study: The quantity of clinical and demographic metadata differed by source and by participant and was supplied without curation.

V and J lose 2 bases and 2 bases, and a span of 7 bases separates them. From a lookup of the germline V gene, CDR1 and CDR2 are SGDLS and YYNGEE. The CDR3 sequence holds 13 residues, the cysteine and phenylalanine included. Here the CDR3 DNA is all that survives: 39 bases in frame from base 1. Each collaborating institution followed its own protocols to collect whole blood in K2EDTA tubes. For TCRbeta analysis, collaborator samples were shipped as frozen whole blood, as isolated PBMCs, or as DNA extracted from either sample type. TCRbeta CDR3 regions were amplified from genomic DNA using the immunoSEQ Assay, a bias-controlled multiplex PCR. Processing in the source paper ran as follows. The number of nucleated cells in each sample was estimated by amplification of reference gene primers within the assay. To quantify the absolute abundance of each unique TCRbeta CDR3 rearrangement, sequence reads were collapsed and filtered. For each sample, productive Simpson clonality was calculated as the square root of Simpson's diversity index across productive rearrangements. Here the immuneACCESS table is served through TCRdb, limited to in-frame sequences with V and J called. Missing clones are a known gap in these copies; in checked studies unresolved V genes cover under half, and the rest lacks a known reason. The D gene and trimming were derived from the DNA, and the V and J assignments and clone size from that table. The sample records roughly 120,000 clones, about four fifths of which are singletons. The ten largest clones add up to approximately 2.4% of the sample.

Worth noting for this clone: Its antigen is still unknown. No per-base quality is available; no much larger clone lies one base away.

This TCR derives from a man in his 70s with acute or convalescent COVID-19. Sample: peripheral blood. The rearranged chain carries TRBV9 and TRBJ2-5, with TRBD2 as a weak D call on 6 bases. The bases are TGTGCCAGCAGCGTGGGGGGTCAAGAGACCCAGTACTTC. It specifies CASSVGGQETQYF.